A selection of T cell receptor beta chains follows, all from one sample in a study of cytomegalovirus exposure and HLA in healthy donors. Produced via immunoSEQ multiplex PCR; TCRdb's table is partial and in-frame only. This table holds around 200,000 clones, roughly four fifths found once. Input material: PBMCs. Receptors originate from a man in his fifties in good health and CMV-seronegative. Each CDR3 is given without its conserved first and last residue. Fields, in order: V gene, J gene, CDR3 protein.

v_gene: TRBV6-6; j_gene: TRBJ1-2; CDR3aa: ASSPDTDYGYT
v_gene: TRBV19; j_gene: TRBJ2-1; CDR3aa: ASRSDQEGLAGYNEQF
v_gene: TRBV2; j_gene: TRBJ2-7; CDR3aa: ASSATTGGETEQY
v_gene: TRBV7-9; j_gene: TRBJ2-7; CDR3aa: ASSLGQGNTYEQY
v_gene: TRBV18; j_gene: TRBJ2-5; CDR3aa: ASSPPSGIRETQY
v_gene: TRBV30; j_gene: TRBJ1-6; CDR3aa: AWTVTDNSPLH
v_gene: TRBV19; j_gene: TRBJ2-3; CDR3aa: ASSRTGATDTQY
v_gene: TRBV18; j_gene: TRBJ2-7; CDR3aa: ASSLPQGRYEQY
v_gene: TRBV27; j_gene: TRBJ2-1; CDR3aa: ASRREKWNEQF
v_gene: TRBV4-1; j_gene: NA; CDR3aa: ASSQGGQSYEQY
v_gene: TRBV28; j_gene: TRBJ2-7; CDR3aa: ASSPHRERY
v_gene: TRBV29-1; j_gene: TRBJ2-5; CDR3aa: SVEWGGNQETQY
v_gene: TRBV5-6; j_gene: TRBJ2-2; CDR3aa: ASSTGLAGVLNTGELF